This TCR beta chain was found in a study of identical twins. In TCRdb, the 5' RACE reads were re-called with MiXCR into one record per CDR3 protein. Of a few hundred thousand distinct CDR3 sequences detected, more than 20% appear once; the ten largest clones hold around 3%. The V end lost 1 base, the J end lost 6 bases, and 18 bases lay between the germline ends. CDR3 length: 16 amino acids. The V gene's germline CDR1 is LNHNV and CDR2 YYDKDF (reference sequence). The sample was also reused in another study, on T cells expressing NK-cell markers.

The specimen was CD4+ T cells sorted from blood. The chain couples TRBV15 to TRBJ1-1, with D perhaps TRBD1 (5 bases). The sequence derives from a woman in her late teens or twenties in good health. The CDR3, as DNA: TGTGCCACCAGCAGAGGGGCGACTTTAGGGGAGGCTGAAGCTTTCTTT. This codes for CATSRGATLGEAEAFF.